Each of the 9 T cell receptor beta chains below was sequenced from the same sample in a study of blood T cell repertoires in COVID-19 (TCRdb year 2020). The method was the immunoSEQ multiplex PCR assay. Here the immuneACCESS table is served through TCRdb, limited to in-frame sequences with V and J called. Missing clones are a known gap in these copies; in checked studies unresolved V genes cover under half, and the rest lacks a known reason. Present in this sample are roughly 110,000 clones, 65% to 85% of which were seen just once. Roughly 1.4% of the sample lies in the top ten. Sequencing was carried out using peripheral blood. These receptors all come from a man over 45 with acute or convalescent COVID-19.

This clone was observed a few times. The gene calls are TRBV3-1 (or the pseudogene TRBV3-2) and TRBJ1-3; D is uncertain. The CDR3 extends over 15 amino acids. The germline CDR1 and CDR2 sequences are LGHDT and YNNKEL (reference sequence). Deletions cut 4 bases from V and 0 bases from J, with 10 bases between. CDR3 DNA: TGTGCCAGCAGCCCTCGACAATCCTCTGGAAACACCATATATTTT. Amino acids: CASSPRQSSGNTIYF.

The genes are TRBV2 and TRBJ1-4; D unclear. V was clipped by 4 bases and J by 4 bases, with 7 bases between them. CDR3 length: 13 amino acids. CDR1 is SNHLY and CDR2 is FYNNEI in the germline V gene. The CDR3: CASSVLRNEKLFF. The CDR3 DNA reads TGTGCCAGCAGTGTTCTCCGTAATGAAAAACTGTTTTTT.

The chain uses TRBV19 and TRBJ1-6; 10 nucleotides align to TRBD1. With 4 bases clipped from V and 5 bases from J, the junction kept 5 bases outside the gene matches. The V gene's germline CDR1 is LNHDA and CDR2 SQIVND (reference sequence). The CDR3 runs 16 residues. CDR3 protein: CASSTRDRGNNSPLHF. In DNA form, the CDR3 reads TGTGCCAGTAGTACCAGGGACAGGGGCAATAATTCACCCCTCCACTTT. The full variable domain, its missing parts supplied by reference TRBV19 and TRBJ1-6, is DGGITQSPKYLFRKEGQNVTLSCEQNLNHDAMYWYRQDPGQGLRLIYYSQIVNDFQKGDIAEGYSVSREKKESFPLTVTSAQKNPTAFYLCASSTRDRGNNSPLHFGNGTRLTVT.

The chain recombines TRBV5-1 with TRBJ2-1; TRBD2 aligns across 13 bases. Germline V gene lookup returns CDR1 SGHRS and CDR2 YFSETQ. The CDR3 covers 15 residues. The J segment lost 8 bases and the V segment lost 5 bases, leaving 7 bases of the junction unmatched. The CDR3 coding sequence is TGCGCCAGCAGACTCACTAGCGGGGGGGCCTATGAGCAGTTCTTC. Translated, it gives CASRLTSGGAYEQFF.

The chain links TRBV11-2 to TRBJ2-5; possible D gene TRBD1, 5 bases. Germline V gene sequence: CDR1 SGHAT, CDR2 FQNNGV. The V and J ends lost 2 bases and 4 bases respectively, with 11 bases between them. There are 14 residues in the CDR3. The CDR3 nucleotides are TGTGCCAGCAGCTTAATGGGGCAGCTAGAGACCCAGTACTTC. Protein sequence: CASSLMGQLETQYF.

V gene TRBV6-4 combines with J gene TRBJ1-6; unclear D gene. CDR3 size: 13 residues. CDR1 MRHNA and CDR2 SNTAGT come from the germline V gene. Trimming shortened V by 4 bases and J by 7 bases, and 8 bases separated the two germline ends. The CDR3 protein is CASSVTENSPLHF. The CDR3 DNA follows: TGTGCCAGCAGTGTCACAGAAAATTCACCCCTCCACTTT.

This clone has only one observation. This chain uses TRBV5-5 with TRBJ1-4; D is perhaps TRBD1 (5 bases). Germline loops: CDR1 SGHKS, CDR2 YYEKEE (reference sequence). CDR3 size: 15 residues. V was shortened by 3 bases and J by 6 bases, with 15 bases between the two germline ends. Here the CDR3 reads CASSSLEGWHEKLFF. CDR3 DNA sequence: TGTGCCAGCAGCTCTCTGGAGGGGTGGCATGAAAAACTGTTTTTT. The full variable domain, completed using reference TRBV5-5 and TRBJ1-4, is DAGVTQSPTHLIKTRGQQVTLRCSPISGHKSVSWYQQVLGQGPQFIFQYYEKEERGRGNFPDRFSARQFPNYSSELNVNALLLGDSALYLCASSSLEGWHEKLFFGSGTQLSVL.

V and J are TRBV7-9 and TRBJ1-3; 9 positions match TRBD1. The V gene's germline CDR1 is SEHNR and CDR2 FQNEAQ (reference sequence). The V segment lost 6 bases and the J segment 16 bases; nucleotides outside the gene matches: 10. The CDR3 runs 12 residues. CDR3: CASRTDSGTGYF. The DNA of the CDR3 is TGTGCCAGCAGAACCGACTCCGGGACAGGGTATTTT.

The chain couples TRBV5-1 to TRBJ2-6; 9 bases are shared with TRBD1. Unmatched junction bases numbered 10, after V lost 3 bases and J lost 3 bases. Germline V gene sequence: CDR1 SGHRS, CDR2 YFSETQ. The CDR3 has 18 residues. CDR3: CASSYRDRDRIGANVLTF. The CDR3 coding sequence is TGCGCCAGCAGCTACCGGGACAGGGATCGAATTGGGGCCAACGTCCTGACTTTC.